This T cell receptor beta chain is from a study of identifying expanded T cells in peripheral blood. Collection occurred without any documented infections or immune events in donors. Findings of the study overall: Approximately two-week clone count variance significantly increased as total template count grew. Approximately 1.1 clones differed between technical replicates, versus about 15 and 19 over time.

TCRdb's table, derived via immunoSEQ multiplex PCR, lists solely in-frame clones and lacks some. This table has about 86,000 clones, about 85% appearing once. With respect to this clone: Its antigen is undetermined.

The clonotype comes from a person aged 18-69 years in good health. Sequencing was done on a sample of blood.

CDR3 nucleotides: TGTGCCAGCAGCCAGGGGGTGGACTATGGCTACACCTTC. The encoded protein is CASSQGVDYGYTF. V is TRBV7-2 and J is TRBJ1-2; 7 nucleotides align to TRBD1. Trimming at V came to 5 bases and at J to 3 bases, leaving 3 bases not matched to a gene. CDR3 size: 13 residues. CDR1 and CDR2 (germline): SGHTA, FQGNSA.